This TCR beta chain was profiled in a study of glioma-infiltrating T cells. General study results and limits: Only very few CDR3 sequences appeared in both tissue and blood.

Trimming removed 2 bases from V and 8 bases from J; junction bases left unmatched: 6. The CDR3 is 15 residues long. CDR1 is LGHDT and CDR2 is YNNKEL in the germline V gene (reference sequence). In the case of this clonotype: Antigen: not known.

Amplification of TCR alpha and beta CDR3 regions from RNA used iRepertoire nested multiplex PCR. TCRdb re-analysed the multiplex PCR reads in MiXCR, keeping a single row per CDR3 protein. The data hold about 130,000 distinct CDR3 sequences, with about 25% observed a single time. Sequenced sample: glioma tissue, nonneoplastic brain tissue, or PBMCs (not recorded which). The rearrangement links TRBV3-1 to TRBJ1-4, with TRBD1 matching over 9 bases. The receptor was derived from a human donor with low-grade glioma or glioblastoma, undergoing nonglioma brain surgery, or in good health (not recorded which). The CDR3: CASSQRQGGKEKLFF. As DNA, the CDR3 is TGTGCCAGCAGCCAACGACAGGGGGGGAAAGAAAAACTGTTTTTT.